This T cell receptor (beta chain) was captured in a study of Ad26.COV2.S vaccination and SARS-CoV-2 variants. Concerning this clone itself: As yet, its antigen is unknown.

Sequencing was performed with immunoSEQ multiplex PCR; in TCRdb, only in-frame clones are kept and a portion is missing. The table includes approximately 340,000 clones, about 91% detected once. The CDR3 consists of 15 residues. Study outcomes and limitations: CD8+ and CD4+ T cells specific for spike reportedly responded with substantial breadth after vaccination. There was a possibility that the TCR breadth and depth analyses underestimated total T cell responses. The study found similar non-spike TCR breadth in vaccine and placebo recipients.

The sequenced sample was peripheral blood, obtained after recovery from COVID-19. The sequence came from a human donor who had recovered from COVID-19. The V call is TRBV21-1, the J call TRBJ2-7; the table's TRBD2 call for D was not verified on the DNA. TRBV21-1 is a pseudogene segment. The CDR3 region has the DNA TGTGCCAGCAGCAAAGTCCGGGATTTGGCTACCGAGCAGTACTTC. Encoded protein: CASSKVRDLATEQYF.